This T cell receptor (beta chain) was sequenced for a study of regulatory T cells in long-lasting Graves disease. Library construction for TCR beta used iRepertoire HTBI primers and Arm-PCR of CDR3 regions. TCRdb reprocessed the multiplex PCR reads with MiXCR, giving one entry per CDR3 protein. Of 450,000 to 600,000 distinct CDR3 sequences in the sample, about 14% were seen once. Time point denoted: newly diagnosed GD, antithyroid drugs for less than 3 months. The authors made the TCR library using RNA they extracted from PBMCs. CDR1 is MNHEY, CDR2 SMNVEV, per germline (reference sequence). The CDR3 loop spans 14 amino acids. With 6 bases removed from V and 7 bases from J, the gap between germline ends came to 16 bases. This clonotype was counted ten times or more. Another study also made use of these data, one on T cells in Graves' hyperthyroidism and ophthalmopathy. That study adds: Patients were aged 18 to 65, had disease duration under 2 months, and had newly diagnosed hyperthyroidism. First-round RT-PCR with HTBI primers amplified the TCR CDR3 region. Most thyroid clonotypes expanded above 0.001 were also detected in blood.

The sequence was collected from a man aged 25-45 years with Graves disease. This chain uses TRBV27 with TRBJ2-4, with D perhaps being TRBD1 or TRBD2 (6 bases each). The sample consisted of peripheral blood mononuclear cells (PBMCs), taken at new diagnosis, from a patient treated with antithyroid drugs. For the CDR3, the DNA is TGTGCCAGCAGGGAGGGGGGCAGCTTGAACATTCAGTACTTC. This translates into CASREGGSLNIQYF.